This T cell receptor beta chain derives from a study of blood T cell repertoires in COVID-19 (dated by TCRdb to the early 2020s). With regard to the full study: Samples from collaborators originated in the United States, Italy and Spain and spanned both the acute and convalescent phases of COVID-19. The material from the prospective study consisted of cDNA or gDNA derived from T cells, B-cell-depleted T cells, or PBMCs. The dataset comprised deeply sampled blood TCRbeta repertoires from subjects exposed to, actively infected with, or recovered from COVID-19. A freely available public database, intended as a resource for researchers studying the immune response to SARS-CoV-2, is where the repertoires were released. Samples came from the ongoing ImmuneRACE study (first 160 participants) plus 1,254 subjects from 6 global collaborators. Nearly every sample came with metadata listing a de-identified subject ID, COVID-19 status, age in years and sex. HLA class I and class II types, where available, came from metadata supplied by the sample provider rather than from assay-based typing.

V is reduced by 3 bases and J by 7 bases, leaving a spacing of 21 bases between them. CDR1 and CDR2 (SNHLY, FYNNEI) derive from the germline V gene. The CDR3 contains 16 residues, cysteine and phenylalanine counted. Only the CDR3 DNA stays, 48 bases, in frame from base 1. The immunoSEQ Assay, a bias-controlled multiplex PCR, was used to amplify TCRbeta CDR3 regions from genomic DNA. The paper's data handling went like this. Nucleated cell counts per sample were estimated from amplification of reference gene primers within the assay. To quantify the absolute abundance of each unique TCRbeta CDR3 rearrangement, sequence reads were collapsed and filtered. For each sample, productive Simpson clonality was calculated as the square root of Simpson's diversity index over productive rearrangements. TCRdb took this table from immuneACCESS and kept in-frame rearrangements with V and J called. Such tables lack part of the clones; where checked against another copy, unresolved V genes explain under half of the gap, and the rest is unexplained. V, J and clone size are those of that table, while D and trimming were read from the DNA. The sample records approximately 280,000 clones, 75% to 90% of which are singletons. The ten top clones hold about 5% of the sample.

Summary of the overall study and its limitations: Clinical and demographic metadata were provided uncurated, with the amount varying by source and participant.

Collaborating institutions collected whole blood in K2EDTA tubes following their own protocols. Collaborator samples were shipped for TCRbeta analysis as frozen whole blood, isolated PBMCs, or DNA extracted from either sample type. Turning to this clone: No antigen is known for it. No much larger clone is present one base from it, and per-base qualities are unavailable.

The chain is made from TRBV2 and TRBJ1-2, with a tentative D gene TRBD1 over 6 matching bases. The TCR comes from a man aged 40-49 years with acute or convalescent COVID-19. Material for sequencing was peripheral blood. The DNA reads TGTGCCAGCAGTGAGGTGGGGGCCGGCAAGGGTACTGGCTACACCTTC. Its amino acids are CASSEVGAGKGTGYTF.